These 4 T cell receptor beta chains originate from one sample sequenced in a study of cytotoxic CD8 clonotypes in ibrutinib-treated CLL. Assay used: immunoSEQ multiplex PCR; TCRdb lists only in-frame clones, some missing. The repertoire consists of hundreds of thousands of clones, with over 60% occurring once and the leading ten covering just under 6.5%. The starting material was PBMCs, obtained after 36 months of ibrutinib treatment. The source of these receptors is a human donor with chronic lymphocytic leukemia.

J is TRBJ1-2 and V is TRBV29-1; D ambiguous. V was shortened by 1 base and J by 2 bases, with 8 bases between the two germline ends. This CDR3 contains 13 residues. CDR1 and CDR2 (germline): SQVTM, ANQGSEA. Here the CDR3 reads CSVEVSPNYGYTF. In DNA, the CDR3 is TGCAGCGTTGAAGTCTCCCCGAACTATGGCTACACCTTC.

The rearrangement joins TRBV6-6 to TRBJ2-7, with D possibly called TRBD1 or TRBD2 (6 bases each). The CDR3 has 15 residues. Germline V gives CDR1 MNHNY, CDR2 SVGAGI (reference sequence). Trimming stripped 0 bases from V and 7 bases from J, with 16 bases between. Written as DNA, the CDR3 is TGTGCCAGCAGTTACTCGGAGGGGGTGCTCCGGGAGCAGTACTTC. It translates to CASSYSEGVLREQYF.

The V gene is TRBV27, the J gene TRBJ2-7; TRBD2 matches at 8 bases. Germline CDR1 reads MNHEY; CDR2 reads SMNVEV (reference sequence). The CDR3 is made up of 16 amino acids. The junction had 8 bases not matched to a gene; V was cut back by 4 bases and J by 0 bases. The CDR3 here is CASSSRLALSSYEQYF. The CDR3 nucleotides read TGTGCCAGCAGTTCTCGACTAGCGTTAAGCTCCTACGAGCAGTACTTC.

This clone was seen a handful of times. The V gene is TRBV4-1, the J gene TRBJ2-3, with TRBD2 as a possible D gene (5 bases). The germline V gene encodes CDR1 MGHRA and CDR2 YSYEKL. There are 15 residues in the CDR3. The V end was cut by 2 bases, the J end by 6 bases, with 15 bases between. Here the CDR3 DNA reads TGCGCCAGCAGCCAATCTGGGATAGGCGGGGATACGCAGTATTTT. This codes for CASSQSGIGGDTQYF.